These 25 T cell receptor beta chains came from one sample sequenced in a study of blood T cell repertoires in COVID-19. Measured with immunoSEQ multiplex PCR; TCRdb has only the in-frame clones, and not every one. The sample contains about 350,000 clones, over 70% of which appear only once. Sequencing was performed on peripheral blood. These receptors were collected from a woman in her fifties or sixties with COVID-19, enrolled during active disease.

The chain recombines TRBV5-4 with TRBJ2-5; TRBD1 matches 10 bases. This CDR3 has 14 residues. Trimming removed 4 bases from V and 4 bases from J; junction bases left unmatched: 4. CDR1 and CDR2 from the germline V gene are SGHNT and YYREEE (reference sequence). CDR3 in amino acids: CASSKDRGGETQYF. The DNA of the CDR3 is TGTGCCAGCAGCAAGGACAGGGGGGGAGAGACCCAGTACTTC.

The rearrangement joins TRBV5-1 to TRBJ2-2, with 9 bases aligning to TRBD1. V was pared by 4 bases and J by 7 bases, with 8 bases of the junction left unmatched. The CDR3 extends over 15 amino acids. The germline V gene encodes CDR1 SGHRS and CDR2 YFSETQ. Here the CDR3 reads CASSPGTGIGGELFF. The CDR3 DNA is TGCGCCAGCAGCCCCGGGACAGGGATCGGCGGGGAGCTGTTTTTT.

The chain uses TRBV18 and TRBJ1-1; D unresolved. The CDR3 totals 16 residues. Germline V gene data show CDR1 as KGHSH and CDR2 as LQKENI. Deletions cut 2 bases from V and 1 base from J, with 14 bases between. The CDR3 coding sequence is TGTGCCAGCTCACCATCTCTTCTGACGGGGAACACTGAAGCTTTCTTT. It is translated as CASSPSLLTGNTEAFF.

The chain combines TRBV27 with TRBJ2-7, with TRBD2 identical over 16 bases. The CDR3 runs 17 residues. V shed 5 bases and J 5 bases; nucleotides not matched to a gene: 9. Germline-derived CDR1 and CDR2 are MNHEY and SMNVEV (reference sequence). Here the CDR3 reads CASSPSGTSGRAHEQYF. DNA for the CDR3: TGTGCCAGCAGTCCGTCAGGGACTAGCGGGAGGGCCCACGAGCAGTACTTC.

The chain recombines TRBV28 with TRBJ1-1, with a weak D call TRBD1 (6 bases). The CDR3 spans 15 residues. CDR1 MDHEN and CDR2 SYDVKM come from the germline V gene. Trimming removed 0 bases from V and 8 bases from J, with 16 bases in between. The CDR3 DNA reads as TGTGCCAGCAGTTTATGGTCCGAGGGGGAACGGGAAGCTTTCTTT. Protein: CASSLWSEGEREAFF.

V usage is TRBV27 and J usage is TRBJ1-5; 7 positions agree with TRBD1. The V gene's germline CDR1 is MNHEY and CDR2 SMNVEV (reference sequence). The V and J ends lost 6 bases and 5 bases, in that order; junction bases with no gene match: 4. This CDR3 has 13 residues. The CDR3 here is CASRQGFDQPQHF. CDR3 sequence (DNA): TGTGCCAGCAGACAGGGGTTCGATCAGCCCCAGCATTTT.

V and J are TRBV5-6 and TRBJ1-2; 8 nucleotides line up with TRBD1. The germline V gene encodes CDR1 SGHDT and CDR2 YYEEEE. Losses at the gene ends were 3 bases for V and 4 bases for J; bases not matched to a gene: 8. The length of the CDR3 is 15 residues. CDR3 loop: CASSSRGLWVYGYTF. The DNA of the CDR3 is TGTGCCAGCAGCTCCAGGGGGCTGTGGGTCTATGGCTACACCTTC. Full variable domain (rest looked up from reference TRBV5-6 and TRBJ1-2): DAGVTQSPTHLIKTRGQQVTLRCSPKSGHDTVSWYQQALGQGPQFIFQYYEEEERQRGNFPDRFSGHQFPNYSSELNVNALLLGDSALYLCASSSRGLWVYGYTFGSGTRLTVV.

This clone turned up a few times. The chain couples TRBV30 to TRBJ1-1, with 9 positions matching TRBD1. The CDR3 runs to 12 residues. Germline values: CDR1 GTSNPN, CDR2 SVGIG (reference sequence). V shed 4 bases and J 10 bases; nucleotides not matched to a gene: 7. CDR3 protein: CAWMGQGVVAFF. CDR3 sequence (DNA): TGTGCCTGGATGGGACAGGGTGTAGTAGCTTTCTTT.

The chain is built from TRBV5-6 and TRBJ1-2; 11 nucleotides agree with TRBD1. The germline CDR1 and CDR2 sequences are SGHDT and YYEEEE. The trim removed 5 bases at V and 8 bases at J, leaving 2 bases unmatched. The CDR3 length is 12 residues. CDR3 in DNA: TGTGCCAGCAGAGGGACAGGGGGAGGCTACACCTTC. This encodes CASRGTGGGYTF. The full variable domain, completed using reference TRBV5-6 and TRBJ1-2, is DAGVTQSPTHLIKTRGQQVTLRCSPKSGHDTVSWYQQALGQGPQFIFQYYEEEERQRGNFPDRFSGHQFPNYSSELNVNALLLGDSALYLCASRGTGGGYTFGSGTRLTVV.

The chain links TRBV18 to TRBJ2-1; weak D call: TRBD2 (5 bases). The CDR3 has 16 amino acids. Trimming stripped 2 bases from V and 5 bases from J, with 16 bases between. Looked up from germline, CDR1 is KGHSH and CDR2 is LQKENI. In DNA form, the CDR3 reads TGTGCCAGCTCACCAGAGGGCAGGCCCATAAACAATGAGCAGTTCTTC. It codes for CASSPEGRPINNEQFF.

CDR3 sequence reads: CASSAGLANNEQFF. CDR3 in DNA: TGTGCCAGCAGCGCGGGACTAGCGAACAATGAGCAGTTCTTC. The chain is built from TRBV3-1 (or the pseudogene TRBV3-2) and TRBJ2-1; 10 nucleotides line up with TRBD2. CDR1 and CDR2 (germline): LGHDT, YNNKEL (reference sequence). V shed 5 bases and J 5 bases; nucleotides not matched to a gene: 3. The CDR3 loop spans 14 amino acids.

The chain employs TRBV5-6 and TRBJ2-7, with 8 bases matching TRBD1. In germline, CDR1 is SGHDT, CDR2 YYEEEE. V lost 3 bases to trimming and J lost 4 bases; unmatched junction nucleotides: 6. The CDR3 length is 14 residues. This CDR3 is CASSYGTGNYEQYF. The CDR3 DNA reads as TGTGCCAGCAGCTACGGGACAGGTAATTACGAGCAGTACTTC.

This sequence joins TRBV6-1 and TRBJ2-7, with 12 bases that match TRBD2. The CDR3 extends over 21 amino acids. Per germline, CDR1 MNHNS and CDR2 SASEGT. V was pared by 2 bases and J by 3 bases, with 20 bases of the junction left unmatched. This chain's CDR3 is CASSELPAGPRASGRGYEQYF. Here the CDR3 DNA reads TGTGCCAGCAGTGAACTCCCGGCGGGGCCGCGGGCTAGCGGGAGGGGCTACGAGCAGTACTTC.

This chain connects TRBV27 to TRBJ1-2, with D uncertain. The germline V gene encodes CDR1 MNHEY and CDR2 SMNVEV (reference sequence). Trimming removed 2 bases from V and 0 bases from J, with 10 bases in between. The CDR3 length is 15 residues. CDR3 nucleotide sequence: TGTGCCAGCAGTTTAGCCCGGGGAGCTAACTATGGCTACACCTTC. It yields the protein CASSLARGANYGYTF.

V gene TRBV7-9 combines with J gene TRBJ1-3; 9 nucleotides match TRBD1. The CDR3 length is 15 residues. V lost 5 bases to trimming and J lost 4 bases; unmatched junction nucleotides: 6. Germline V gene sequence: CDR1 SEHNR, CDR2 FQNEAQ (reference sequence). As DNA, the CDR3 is TGTGCCAGCAGCCCGACAGGGGGAAGCGGAAACACCATATATTTT. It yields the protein CASSPTGGSGNTIYF.

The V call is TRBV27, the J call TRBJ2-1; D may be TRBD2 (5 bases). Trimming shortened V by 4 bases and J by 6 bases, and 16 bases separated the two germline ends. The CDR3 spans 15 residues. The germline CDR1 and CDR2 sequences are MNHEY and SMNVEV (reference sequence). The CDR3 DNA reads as TGTGCCAGCAGTTCCTTATGGACTCCCGGCAATGAGCAGTTCTTC. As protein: CASSSLWTPGNEQFF.

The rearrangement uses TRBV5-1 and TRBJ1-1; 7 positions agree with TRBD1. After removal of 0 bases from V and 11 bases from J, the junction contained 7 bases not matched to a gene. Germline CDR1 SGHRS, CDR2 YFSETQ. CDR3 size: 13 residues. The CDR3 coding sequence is TGCGCCAGCAGCTTGGATTCGGACAGGCTTGCTTTCTTT. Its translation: CASSLDSDRLAFF.

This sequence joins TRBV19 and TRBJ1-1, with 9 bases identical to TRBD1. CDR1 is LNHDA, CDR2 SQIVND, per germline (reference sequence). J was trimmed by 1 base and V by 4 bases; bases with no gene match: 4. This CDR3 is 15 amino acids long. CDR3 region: CASSRGQGRNTEAFF. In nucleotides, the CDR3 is TGTGCCAGTAGTAGGGGACAGGGTCGGAACACTGAAGCTTTCTTT.

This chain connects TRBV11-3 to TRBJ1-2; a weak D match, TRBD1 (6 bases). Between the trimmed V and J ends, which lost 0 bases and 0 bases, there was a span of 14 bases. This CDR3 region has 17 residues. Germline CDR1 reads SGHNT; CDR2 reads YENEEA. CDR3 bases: TGTGCCAGCAGCTTAGAGGGCCCAGGGGTAGCTAACTATGGCTACACCTTC. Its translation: CASSLEGPGVANYGYTF.

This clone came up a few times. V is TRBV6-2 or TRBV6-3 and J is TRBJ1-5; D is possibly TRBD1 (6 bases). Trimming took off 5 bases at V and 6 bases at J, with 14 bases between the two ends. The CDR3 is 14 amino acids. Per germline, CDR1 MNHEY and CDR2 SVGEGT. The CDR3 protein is CASSKQGGSQPQHF. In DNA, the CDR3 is TGTGCCAGCAGTAAACAGGGCGGGAGTCAGCCCCAGCATTTT.

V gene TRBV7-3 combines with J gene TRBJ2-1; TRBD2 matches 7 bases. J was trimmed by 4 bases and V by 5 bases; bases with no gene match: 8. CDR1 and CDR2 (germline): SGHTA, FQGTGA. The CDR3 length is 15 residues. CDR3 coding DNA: TGTGCCAGCAGCCTGAGCGGGATTGGGTACAATGAGCAGTTCTTC. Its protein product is CASSLSGIGYNEQFF.

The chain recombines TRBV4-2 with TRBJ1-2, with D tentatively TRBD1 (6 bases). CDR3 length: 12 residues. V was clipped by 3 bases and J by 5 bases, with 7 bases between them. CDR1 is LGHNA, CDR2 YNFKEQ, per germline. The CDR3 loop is CASSQGHYGYTF. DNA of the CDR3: TGTGCCAGCAGCCAGGGACATTATGGCTACACCTTC.

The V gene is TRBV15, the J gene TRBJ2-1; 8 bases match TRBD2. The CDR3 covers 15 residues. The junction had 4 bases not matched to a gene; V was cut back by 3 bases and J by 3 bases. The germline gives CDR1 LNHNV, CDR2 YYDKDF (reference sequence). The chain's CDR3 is CATSRPLADYNEQFF. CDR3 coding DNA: TGTGCCACCAGCAGGCCACTAGCGGACTACAATGAGCAGTTCTTC.

In DNA form, the CDR3 reads TGCGCCAGCGGATATGACGGGACAGGGAACACTGAAGCTTTCTTT. It is translated as CASGYDGTGNTEAFF. The chain is built from TRBV5-1 and TRBJ1-1, with 8 bases lining up with TRBD1. The CDR3 contains 15 residues. Germline V gene sequence: CDR1 SGHRS, CDR2 YFSETQ. Losses at the gene ends were 7 bases for V and 1 base for J; bases not matched to a gene: 9. The whole variable domain, filled in from reference TRBV5-1 and TRBJ1-1, reads KAGVTQTPRYLIKTRGQQVTLSCSPISGHRSVSWYQQTPGQGLQFLFEYFSETQRNKGNFPGRFSGRQFSNSRSEMNVSTLELGDSALYLCASGYDGTGNTEAFFGQGTRLTVV.

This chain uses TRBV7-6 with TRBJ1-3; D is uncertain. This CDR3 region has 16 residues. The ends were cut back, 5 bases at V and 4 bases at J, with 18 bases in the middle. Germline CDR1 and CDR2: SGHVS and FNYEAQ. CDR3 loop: CASSPMAGRGGNTIYF. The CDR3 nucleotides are TGTGCCAGCAGCCCGATGGCCGGCAGAGGGGGAAACACCATATATTTT.